These 8 T cell receptor beta chains came from one sample sequenced in a study of cytomegalovirus exposure and HLA in healthy donors. This PCR relied on a set of 60 Vbeta primers and 13 Jbeta primers. This table comes from immunoSEQ multiplex PCR, and its TCRdb copy is limited to in-frame clones, with some not included. This repertoire comprises about 43,000 clones; its ten largest clones make up roughly 1.8%. The sequenced sample was PBMCs. The receptors here all came from a woman in her 30s in good health and CMV-seronegative.

In regard to this clone: At one end, the junction sequence differs from germline, possibly due to a read error. The chain joins TRBV7-9 to TRBJ1-1, with no clear D. The V gene's germline CDR1 is SEHNR and CDR2 FQNEAQ (reference sequence). This CDR3 spans 15 amino acids. CDR3 nucleotides: TGTGCCAGCAGCCCGGAGGGAGGCATGAACACTGAAGATTTCTTT. It codes for CASSPEGGMNTEDFF.

The rearrangement joins TRBV19 to TRBJ1-1; D remains unclear. This CDR3 is 17 amino acids long. Germline V CDR1 and CDR2: LNHDA, SQIVND (reference sequence). Trimming removed 2 bases from V and 1 base from J, with 17 bases in between. DNA for the CDR3: TGTGCCAGTAGTATAACCTTTCGTACCAGTTCGAACACTGAAGCTTTCTTT. Protein sequence: CASSITFRTSSNTEAFF.

The rearrangement joins TRBV28 to TRBJ2-1, with 10 bases identical to TRBD1. The J segment lost 9 bases and the V segment lost 5 bases, leaving 10 bases of the junction unmatched. This CDR3 contains 15 residues. Per germline, CDR1 MDHEN and CDR2 SYDVKM. CDR3 bases: TGTGCCAGCAGTCAACAGACAGGGGGCAGGTCTGAGCAGTTCTTC. This translates into CASSQQTGGRSEQFF.

The chain uses TRBV6-5 and TRBJ2-7; 8 bases are a match to TRBD2. With V trimmed by 2 bases and J by 3 bases, 6 bases remained unmatched. Germline V gives CDR1 MNHEY, CDR2 SVGAGI. This CDR3 comprises 15 residues. The CDR3 here is CASSYVAGKNYEQYF. CDR3 coding DNA: TGTGCCAGCAGTTACGTAGCGGGAAAAAACTACGAGCAGTACTTC.

The rearrangement uses TRBV18 and TRBJ1-3, with 9 bases fitting TRBD1. Germline CDR1 and CDR2: KGHSH and LQKENI. There are 16 residues in the CDR3. J was trimmed by 1 base and V by 2 bases; bases with no gene match: 3. DNA for the CDR3: TGTGCCAGCTCACCAAGACAGGGGGATTCTGGAAACACCATATATTTT. Its translation: CASSPRQGDSGNTIYF.

The J gene is TRBJ2-1, the V gene TRBV29-1, with 8 positions matching TRBD2. Germline CDR1 reads SQVTM; CDR2 reads ANQGSEA. The CDR3 loop spans 14 amino acids. J was trimmed by 5 bases and V by 8 bases; bases with no gene match: 11. This chain's CDR3 is CSLLLAATDNEQFF. Here the CDR3 DNA reads TGCAGCCTCTTACTAGCGGCGACCGACAATGAGCAGTTCTTC.

Here the CDR3 reads CASGPSREWGNTIYF. In nucleotides, the CDR3 is TGTGCCAGCGGCCCATCCAGGGAATGGGGAAACACCATATATTTT. The chain has TRBV6-4 and TRBJ1-3, with D maybe TRBD1 (5 bases). Looked up from germline, CDR1 is MRHNA and CDR2 is SNTAGT. Trimming took 8 bases from V and 4 from J, leaving 18 bases between them. The CDR3 is 15 residues long.

This chain joins TRBV28 and TRBJ1-1; D not resolved. This CDR3 is built from 15 residues. Trimming stripped 2 bases from V and 1 base from J, with 11 bases between. Germline V gene data show CDR1 as MDHEN and CDR2 as SYDVKM. CDR3 protein: CASSLPLLANTEAFF. DNA for the CDR3: TGTGCCAGCAGTTTACCCCTCTTGGCGAACACTGAAGCTTTCTTT.